This entry is about one T cell receptor beta chain. A multiplex PCR was run with 60 Vbeta primers and 13 Jbeta primers. Repertoires were generated with immunoSEQ multiplex PCR, while TCRdb's copy carries only in-frame clones and drops some. The sample comprises roughly 180,000 clones, about 83% of which are singletons, and roughly 5.2% rests with the top ten. This record comes from a study of cytomegalovirus exposure and HLA in healthy donors. Between the trimmed V and J ends, which lost 0 bases and 4 bases, there was a span of 9 bases. From germline, CDR1 is GTSNPN and CDR2 SVGIG (reference sequence). The CDR3 spans 13 residues.

This chain links TRBV30 with TRBJ1-1; no reliable D call. This clonotype was sampled from a girl under 18 in good health and CMV-seropositive. The source material was PBMCs. The CDR3 DNA reads as TGTGCCTGGAGTGTTGGCAGCGGCACTGAAGCTTTCTTT. This gives the protein CAWSVGSGTEAFF.